This TCR beta chain was sequenced in a study of early T cells in non-severe SARS-CoV-2 infection. Across the study: Investigators sequenced bulk RNA drawn from unsorted whole blood, and chains remained unpaired.

Unique molecular identifiers were attached to individual cDNA molecules. TCRdb reprocessed the 5' RACE reads via MiXCR and lists one record per CDR3 protein. The table records over 35,000 distinct CDR3 sequences, around 6.5% of them present only once. Looked up from germline, CDR1 is LGHNA and CDR2 is YSLEER. V lost 0 bases to trimming and J lost 2 bases; unmatched junction nucleotides: 4. The CDR3 totals 16 residues. This clonotype was found many times. The sequencing used whole blood, collected at baseline. This chain links TRBV4-3 with TRBJ1-2; TRBD1 agrees at 9 bases. The receptor was derived from an adult who was a healthcare worker with PCR-confirmed SARS-CoV-2 infection or an uninfected control (not recorded which). The CDR3 reads CASSQDPGQGNYGYTF. CDR3 in DNA: TGCGCCAGCAGCCAAGATCCAGGACAGGGGAACTATGGCTACACCTTC.